This TCR beta chain was sequenced in a study of blood T cell repertoires in COVID-19. As for the study in general: Acute-phase and convalescent COVID-19 samples originated in the United States, Italy and Spain.

In the source study's methods: Reference gene primer amplification in the assay estimated nucleated cell counts. Sequencing was performed with immunoSEQ multiplex PCR; in TCRdb, only in-frame clones are kept and a portion is missing. That table is the source of V, J and clone size, and D and trimming were worked out from the DNA. The sample consists of roughly 150,000 clones, around 89% of them appearing once. The TCR originated in a man in his fifties or sixties who had recovered from COVID-19. The specimen was peripheral blood.

The CDR3 spells CASSYPPTGSDYGYTF. Here the CDR3 DNA reads TGTGCCAGCAGTTACCCCCCGACAGGCTCGGACTATGGCTACACCTTC. The chain carries TRBV6-6 and TRBJ1-2, with TRBD1 as a possible D gene (6 bases). V was trimmed by 2 bases and J by 3 bases, leaving 16 bases between them. The CDR3 is 16 residues long. CDR1 is MNHNY, CDR2 SVGAGI, per germline (reference sequence).